These 15 T cell receptor beta chains were sequenced from one sample in a study of a mutant IDH1 vaccine in newly diagnosed glioma. What these receptors recognize is not known. Clones were read by immunoSEQ multiplex PCR, and TCRdb kept only the in-frame ones, dropping some. Among about 60,000 clones listed, under 90% were seen once. The time point denotes: week 11, during vaccination. The vaccine gave 300 ug of a 20-mer mutant IDH1 peptide subcutaneously per dose. Sequenced material: PBMCs, taken from a glioma patient whose treatment included an IDH1 peptide vaccine. All receptors derive from a man in his thirties or forties with glioma.

V usage is TRBV5-1 and J usage is TRBJ2-1; 8 nucleotides agree with TRBD1. Looked up from germline, CDR1 is SGHRS and CDR2 is YFSETQ. J gave up 7 bases and V 4 bases, and 13 bases lay outside the gene matches. The CDR3 runs to 16 residues. CDR3 sequence reads: CASSPSPGTGFNEQFF. CDR3 nucleotide sequence: TGCGCCAGCAGCCCTAGCCCCGGGACAGGTTTTAATGAGCAGTTCTTC. The whole variable domain, remainder taken from reference TRBV5-1 and TRBJ2-1, is KAGVTQTPRYLIKTRGQQVTLSCSPISGHRSVSWYQQTPGQGLQFLFEYFSETQRNKGNFPGRFSGRQFSNSRSEMNVSTLELGDSALYLCASSPSPGTGFNEQFFGPGTRLTVL.

V gene TRBV5-6 combines with J gene TRBJ1-4; D gene unclear. Trimming cost V 0 bases and J 4 bases, with 4 bases left between them. The CDR3 contains 13 residues. Germline V gene lookup returns CDR1 SGHDT and CDR2 YYEEEE. The CDR3 coding sequence is TGTGCCAGCAGCTTGGGTGGTAATGAAAAACTGTTTTTT. Translation gives CASSLGGNEKLFF.

A single count supports this clone. The genes are TRBV11-3 and TRBJ2-7; the D gene is possibly TRBD2 (5 bases). The germline gives CDR1 SGHNT, CDR2 YENEEA. The CDR3 totals 13 residues. V dropped 5 bases and J dropped 4 bases, with 12 bases sitting between them. CDR3 amino acids: CASSLRTGYEQYF. The DNA of the CDR3 is TGTGCCAGCAGCCTCCGGACTGGTTACGAGCAGTACTTC.

The rearrangement links TRBV5-6 to TRBJ2-1; 10 bases fit TRBD1. This CDR3 comprises 13 residues. Looked up from germline, CDR1 is SGHDT and CDR2 is YYEEEE. V gave up 5 bases and J gave up 10 bases; unmatched junction bases: 6. The CDR3 reads CASRGTGAREQFF. DNA of the CDR3: TGTGCCAGCAGAGGGACAGGGGCGCGGGAGCAGTTCTTC.

The J gene is TRBJ1-1, the V gene TRBV5-5; TRBD1 agrees at 12 bases. Trimming cost V 5 bases and J 7 bases; bases outside gene matches: 12. CDR1 SGHKS and CDR2 YYEKEE come from the germline V gene (reference sequence). The CDR3 totals 16 residues. CDR3 sequence: CASSPGQGAHFDEAFF. CDR3 nucleotides: TGTGCCAGCAGTCCGGGACAGGGGGCGCATTTTGATGAAGCTTTCTTT.

The chain is built from TRBV10-2 and TRBJ2-1; possibly TRBD2 for D (6 bases). The CDR3 contains 15 residues. Germline values: CDR1 WSHSY, CDR2 SAAADI. The V end lost 7 bases, the J end lost 8 bases, and 21 bases lay between the germline ends. CDR3 nucleotides: TGCGCCAGCAATGTTGGGACCTCGGGAGTCGATGAGCAGTTCTTC. This codes for CASNVGTSGVDEQFF.

This clone was recorded once. The chain has TRBV25-1 and TRBJ2-5; D tentatively reads TRBD1 or TRBD2 (5 bases each). The germline V and J ends were trimmed by 6 bases and 7 bases, with 18 bases remaining between them. Germline loops: CDR1 MGHDK, CDR2 SYGVNS. This CDR3 has 14 amino acids. The CDR3, as DNA: TGTGCCAGCAGGGGGACCCTCTCCGAGCGGACCCAGTACTTC. Its protein product is CASRGTLSERTQYF.

J is TRBJ1-2 and V is TRBV28, with D hard to call. There are 12 residues in the CDR3. Trimming pared 2 bases from V and 5 bases from J, leaving 6 bases between. Germline values: CDR1 MDHEN, CDR2 SYDVKM. This CDR3 is CASSLGGYGYTF. The CDR3 bases are TGTGCCAGCAGTTTAGGAGGGTATGGCTACACCTTC.

This chain connects TRBV2 to TRBJ1-5; TRBD1 is a possible D gene (5 bases). Trimming stripped 8 bases from V and 4 bases from J, with 9 bases between. The CDR3 is made up of 12 amino acids. Germline values: CDR1 SNHLY, CDR2 FYNNEI. The CDR3 loop reads CASAGGNQPQHF. CDR3 nucleotides: TGTGCCAGCGCTGGGGGGAATCAGCCCCAGCATTTT.

V usage is TRBV11-3 and J usage is TRBJ1-1; no clear D gene. The germline gives CDR1 SGHNT, CDR2 YENEEA. With 4 bases removed from V and 5 bases from J, the gap between germline ends came to 11 bases. CDR3 length: 13 residues. The CDR3 loop is CASSSSVGTEAFF. The CDR3 DNA reads TGTGCCAGCAGCTCCTCCGTCGGGACTGAAGCTTTCTTT.

This chain joins TRBV5-6 and TRBJ2-2; perhaps TRBD1 as D (6 bases). This CDR3 is 12 amino acids long. V was trimmed by 7 bases and J by 4 bases, leaving 8 bases between them. The germline gives CDR1 SGHDT, CDR2 YYEEEE. CDR3 residues: CASGRGTGELFF. CDR3 nucleotides: TGTGCCAGCGGCAGGGGCACCGGGGAGCTGTTTTTT.

This clone was counted a few times. V and J are TRBV4-1 and TRBJ1-1, with D hard to call. There are 14 residues in the CDR3. The V end was cut by 4 bases, the J end by 0 bases, with 9 bases between. CDR1 MGHRA and CDR2 YSYEKL come from the germline V gene. The CDR3 protein is CASSPDGLNTEAFF. CDR3 sequence (DNA): TGCGCCAGCAGCCCGGACGGCTTGAACACTGAAGCTTTCTTT.

The V and J genes are TRBV25-1 and TRBJ1-6; D might be TRBD1 (6 bases). The CDR3 covers 17 residues. From germline, CDR1 is MGHDK and CDR2 SYGVNS. V was trimmed by 4 bases and J by 2 bases, leaving 15 bases between them. In DNA, the CDR3 is TGTGCCAGCAGTGGGACAGCGAAGGGGCCCTATAATTCACCCCTCCACTTT. It translates to CASSGTAKGPYNSPLHF. Based on the CDR3 plus reference TRBV25-1 and TRBJ1-6, the full variable domain is EADIYQTPRYLVIGTGKKITLECSQTMGHDKMYWYQQDPGMELHLIHYSYGVNSTEKGDLSSESTVSRIRTEHFPLTLESARPSHTSQYLCASSGTAKGPYNSPLHFGNGTRLTVT.

The V call is TRBV11-3, the J call TRBJ2-7, with 8 bases fitting TRBD2. Germline V gene data show CDR1 as SGHNT and CDR2 as YENEEA. With V trimmed by 5 bases and J by 7 bases, 7 bases remained unmatched. This CDR3 comprises 13 residues. The CDR3 here is CASSPWGTSEQYF. The DNA for the CDR3 is TGTGCCAGCAGCCCTTGGGGGACTAGTGAGCAGTACTTC.

This clone was observed once. This chain links TRBV25-1 with TRBJ2-1; D possibly matches TRBD1 or TRBD2 (5 bases each). V gave up 4 bases and J gave up 3 bases, with 16 bases separating them. Germline V gene data show CDR1 as MGHDK and CDR2 as SYGVNS. This CDR3 is 16 amino acids long. CDR3 region: CASSAPGPLDYNEQFF. CDR3 DNA sequence: TGTGCCAGCAGTGCCCCGGGACCGCTGGACTACAATGAGCAGTTCTTC.